These T cell receptor beta chains were read from a single sample in a study of blood T cell repertoires in COVID-19. Data came from immunoSEQ multiplex PCR; TCRdb stores just in-frame clones and leaves some out. The sample shows 95,000 to 100,000 clones, 65% to 85% of them seen only once. What was sequenced was peripheral blood. Every receptor here comes from an elderly woman with acute or convalescent COVID-19. Each CDR3 is given with its conserved first and last residue. Fields, in order: clone size, V gene, J gene, D gene, CDR3 protein, CDR3 DNA. D genes are given only for firm matches. Only some rows state a clone size, as once, few, many or a class for expanded clones.

size: -; V: TRBV27; J: TRBJ1-6; D: -; CDR3: CATGQSYNSPLHF; DNA: TGTGCCACTGGACAGTCCTATAATTCACCCCTCCACTTT
size: -; V: TRBV5-1; J: TRBJ2-1; D: -; CDR3: CASSLREASILNEQFF; DNA: TGCGCCAGCAGCTTGAGAGAAGCTTCTATCCTTAATGAGCAGTTCTTC
size: -; V: TRBV6-5; J: TRBJ2-1; D: TRBD1; CDR3: CASSYSSRGRINEQFF; DNA: TGTGCCAGCAGTTACTCATCCAGGGGGCGTATTAATGAGCAGTTCTTC
size: -; V: TRBV7-9; J: TRBJ2-4; D: TRBD2; CDR3: CASSPAGARGALAKNIQYF; DNA: TGTGCCAGCAGCCCAGCGGGGGCCAGAGGCGCGCTAGCCAAAAACATTCAGTACTTC
size: few; V: TRBV6-5; J: TRBJ1-5; D: -; CDR3: CASGPAGPQHF; DNA: TGTGCCAGCGGTCCTGCGGGGCCCCAGCATTTT
size: -; V: TRBV7-9; J: TRBJ1-5; D: -; CDR3: CASSPGGNQPQHF; DNA: TGTGCCAGCAGCCCGGGGGGCAATCAGCCCCAGCATTTT
size: -; V: TRBV14; J: TRBJ2-5; D: TRBD1; CDR3: CASSPLTGGQETQYF; DNA: TGTGCCAGCAGCCCTCTAACAGGGGGCCAAGAGACCCAGTACTTC
size: -; V: TRBV18; J: TRBJ2-2; D: -; CDR3: CASSPGGRGTGELFF; DNA: TGTGCCAGCTCACCAGGCGGCAGGGGCACCGGGGAGCTGTTTTTT
size: -; V: TRBV9; J: TRBJ1-4; D: -; CDR3: CASSVVGASNEKLFF; DNA: TGTGCCAGCAGCGTAGTGGGGGCGTCTAATGAAAAACTGTTTTTT
size: -; V: TRBV5-1; J: TRBJ2-3; D: -; CDR3: CASSLDLGGLDTQYF; DNA: TGCGCCAGCAGCTTGGATTTGGGGGGTTTGGATACGCAGTATTTT
size: -; V: TRBV7-2; J: TRBJ1-2; D: TRBD1; CDR3: CASSLVRQGGGYTF; DNA: TGTGCCAGCAGCTTAGTAAGACAGGGGGGCGGCTACACCTTC
size: -; V: TRBV6-6; J: TRBJ1-2; D: -; CDR3: CASSYSGAHNYGYTF; DNA: TGTGCCAGCAGTTACTCGGGGGCGCATAACTATGGCTACACCTTC
size: -; V: TRBV15; J: TRBJ1-2; D: -; CDR3: CATSREKVGDPYGYTF; DNA: TGTGCCACCAGCAGAGAAAAGGTCGGAGACCCCTATGGCTACACCTTC
size: few; V: TRBV5-4; J: TRBJ2-1; D: TRBD2; CDR3: CASSRGTSGGAYNEQFF; DNA: TGTGCCAGCAGCCGAGGGACTAGCGGGGGGGCCTACAATGAGCAGTTCTTC
size: -; V: TRBV5-1; J: TRBJ2-7; D: -; CDR3: CASSLEGGQTHEQYF; DNA: TGCGCCAGCAGCTTGGAGGGGGGACAGACCCACGAGCAGTACTTC